These 27 T cell receptor beta chains were sequenced from one sample in a study of T cell changes during pregnancy in multiple sclerosis. The method was immunoSEQ multiplex PCR; TCRdb's version includes in-frame clones alone and lacks a portion of them. The profile covers about 34,000 clones, with approximately 90% appearing a single time and around 3.3% taken by the ten largest. Sample: CD8+ T cells from peripheral blood mononuclear cells, taken in the third trimester of pregnancy. The receptor set was obtained from a female donor with multiple sclerosis, enrolled in a pregnancy study.

This clone was seen more than once but under ten times. The V gene is TRBV4-1, the J gene TRBJ2-7; D might be TRBD1 (6 bases). CDR1 is MGHRA, CDR2 YSYEKL, per germline. V dropped 3 bases and J dropped 2 bases, with 17 bases sitting between them. The CDR3 covers 16 residues. CDR3 residues: CASSQGWQGRPYEQYF. CDR3 coding DNA: TGCGCCAGCAGCCAGGGGTGGCAGGGGCGCCCCTACGAGCAGTACTTC.

Concerning this clone itself: At one end the junction does not follow the germline gene, possibly because of a read error. The chain joins TRBV27 to TRBJ2-7, with TRBD1 identical over 7 bases. Per the germline V gene, CDR1 is MNHEY and CDR2 is SMNVEV (reference sequence). The CDR3 has 15 residues. DNA for the CDR3: TGTGCCAGCTGTCCCTGGGCAGGGGGTTCCTGCGAGCAGTACTTC. Translated: CASCPWAGGSCEQYF.

The chain's CDR3 is CASSQGLAKNIQYF. In nucleotides, the CDR3 is TGCGCCAGCAGTCAGGGGCTAGCCAAAAACATTCAGTACTTC. This chain joins TRBV23-1 and TRBJ2-4; a weak D match, TRBD1 (5 bases). TRBV23-1 is noted as an ORF with a role that remains uncertain. With 3 bases removed from V and 0 bases from J, the gap between germline ends came to 6 bases. This CDR3 spans 14 amino acids.

V is TRBV10-2 and J is TRBJ2-3, with D perhaps matching TRBD1 (6 bases). Looked up from germline, CDR1 is WSHSY and CDR2 is SAAADI. CDR3 length equals 14 residues. Trimming removed 0 bases from V and 7 bases from J, with 11 bases in between. CDR3 sequence: CASSESRGRHTQYF. In DNA form, the CDR3 reads TGCGCCAGCAGTGAGTCTAGGGGGAGACATACGCAGTATTTT.

The V and J genes are TRBV28 and TRBJ2-2; TRBD1 agrees at 7 bases. J gave up 0 bases and V 4 bases, and 8 bases lay outside the gene matches. Looked up from germline, CDR1 is MDHEN and CDR2 is SYDVKM. This CDR3 contains 17 residues. The CDR3 spells CASSSIRDRSNTGELFF. The CDR3 DNA follows: TGTGCCAGCAGTTCGATCCGGGACAGATCGAACACCGGGGAGCTGTTTTTT.

The chain combines TRBV4-3 with TRBJ2-5; 8 bases agree with TRBD1. Germline-derived CDR1 and CDR2 are LGHNA and YSLEER. Germline trimming cut 0 bases from V and 2 bases from J; bases unmatched to any gene: 14. This CDR3 has 19 amino acids. The CDR3 spells CASSQDFQGALGEQETQYF. The DNA for the CDR3 is TGCGCCAGCAGCCAAGATTTTCAGGGGGCGCTTGGGGAACAAGAGACCCAGTACTTC.

This sequence joins TRBV4-3 and TRBJ2-2; TRBD2 agrees at 7 bases. There are 16 residues in the CDR3. Germline CDR1 reads LGHNA; CDR2 reads YSLEER. The V gene end was trimmed by 1 base and the J gene end by 4 bases; junction bases not matched to a gene: 6. DNA of the CDR3: TGCGCCAGCAGCCAAGCTTCGGGGGGTTTCACCGGGGAGCTGTTTTTT. It translates to CASSQASGGFTGELFF.

V is TRBV7-3 and J is TRBJ2-1, with 11 bases matching TRBD1. This CDR3 region has 16 residues. V dropped 1 base and J dropped 7; count of bases not matched to a gene: 6. Germline V gene data show CDR1 as SGHTA and CDR2 as FQGTGA. Here the CDR3 DNA reads TGTGCCAGCAGCTTAATGGGACAGGGGGAAGTGAATGAGCAGTTCTTC. Protein sequence: CASSLMGQGEVNEQFF.

This sequence joins TRBV14 and TRBJ1-2, with D hard to call. The germline V and J ends were trimmed by 1 base and 8 bases, with 11 bases remaining between them. The germline V gene has CDR1 SGHDN and CDR2 FVKESK. The CDR3 contains 13 residues. DNA of the CDR3: TGTGCCAGCAGCCAAGTGGGGAGGGTAGGCTACACCTTC. This codes for CASSQVGRVGYTF.

The J gene is TRBJ2-1, the V gene TRBV4-3, with D perhaps TRBD2 (6 bases). This CDR3 contains 13 residues. With 1 base removed from V and 7 bases from J, the gap between germline ends came to 8 bases. CDR1 is LGHNA, CDR2 YSLEER, per germline. CDR3 in DNA: TGCGCCAGCAGCCAAGGGAGGGGTAATGAGCAGTTCTTC. Its protein product is CASSQGRGNEQFF.

The chain uses TRBV19 and TRBJ1-1, with D tentatively TRBD1 (5 bases). V lost 2 bases, J lost 7 bases, and 8 bases lay in between. The germline V gene has CDR1 LNHDA and CDR2 SQIVND (reference sequence). The CDR3 is 12 residues long. The CDR3, as DNA: TGTGCCAGTAGTATATGGGGCCTTGAAGCTTTCTTT. It yields the protein CASSIWGLEAFF.

This clone appeared a single time. The rearrangement joins TRBV5-6 to TRBJ2-1; D unresolved. The germline CDR1 and CDR2 sequences are SGHDT and YYEEEE. Trimming took 6 bases from V and 6 from J, leaving 10 bases between them. This CDR3 contains 12 residues. The CDR3 loop reads CASTSNLNEQFF. As DNA, the CDR3 is TGTGCCAGCACGAGTAACCTCAATGAGCAGTTCTTC.

The genes are TRBV6-4 and TRBJ2-1, with D unclear. V was cut by 0 bases and J by 2 bases, with 8 bases left in between. The CDR3 runs to 15 residues. The germline V gene encodes CDR1 MRHNA and CDR2 SNTAGT. DNA of the CDR3: TGTGCCAGCAGTGACTCGGTAGAGACCTACAATGAGCAGTTCTTC. Translation: CASSDSVETYNEQFF.

The gene calls are TRBV23-1 and TRBJ2-3; tentatively, D is TRBD1 (5 bases). TRBV23-1 is classed as an ORF, of uncertain function. This CDR3 is built from 13 residues. Between the trimmed V and J ends, which lost 3 bases and 4 bases, there was a span of 8 bases. The CDR3 sequence is CASSHQGSDTQYF. DNA of the CDR3: TGCGCCAGCAGTCACCAGGGCTCAGATACGCAGTATTTT.

In DNA form, the CDR3 reads TGTGCCAGCAGTGAGAGAGACACGTTGAACACTGAAGCTTTCTTT. This translates into CASSERDTLNTEAFF. The chain couples TRBV6-1 to TRBJ1-1; D gene uncertain. Germline V gives CDR1 MNHNS, CDR2 SASEGT. This CDR3 is built from 15 residues. Trimming removed 3 bases at V and 0 bases at J, with 11 bases between.

The rearrangement uses TRBV9 and TRBJ2-1, with D tentatively TRBD2 (7 bases). Germline V lookup: CDR1 SGDLS, CDR2 YYNGEE. V lost 0 bases and J 3 bases, leaving 13 bases between the germline ends. CDR3 length: 16 residues. Here the CDR3 reads CASSVVGRGDYNEQFF. The CDR3 nucleotides read TGTGCCAGCAGCGTAGTGGGGAGGGGGGACTACAATGAGCAGTTCTTC.

The rearrangement joins TRBV27 to TRBJ2-7; D remains ambiguous. V was shortened by 5 bases and J by 7 bases, with 12 bases between the two germline ends. The CDR3 is 12 amino acids. CDR1 and CDR2 (germline): MNHEY, SMNVEV (reference sequence). CDR3 sequence (DNA): TGTGCCAGCAGTCCCCAATTAGATGAGCAGTACTTC. This codes for CASSPQLDEQYF.

The rearrangement links TRBV4-3 to TRBJ1-1; D is unclear. Germline CDR1 reads LGHNA; CDR2 reads YSLEER. The CDR3 consists of 15 residues. V lost 1 base to trimming and J lost 5 bases, with 14 bases between them. The CDR3 DNA is TGCGCCAGCAGCCAAGGCGACATACTTGATACTGAAGCTTTCTTT. This encodes CASSQGDILDTEAFF.

The chain links TRBV4-3 to TRBJ1-2, with 10 bases aligning to TRBD1. CDR1 is LGHNA and CDR2 is YSLEER in the germline V gene. The V gene end was trimmed by 1 base and the J gene end by 7 bases; junction bases not matched to a gene: 6. This CDR3 is 15 amino acids long. CDR3 sequence: CASSQGQGAFGGYTF. As DNA, the CDR3 is TGCGCCAGCAGCCAAGGACAGGGGGCGTTTGGTGGCTACACCTTC.

The V and J genes are TRBV15 and TRBJ1-1; tentative D call: TRBD1 (5 bases). Germline V gives CDR1 LNHNV, CDR2 YYDKDF (reference sequence). The CDR3 has 16 residues. V lost 0 bases to trimming and J lost 4 bases, with 15 bases between them. The CDR3 loop reads CATSRDRGWQSTEAFF. The CDR3 coding sequence is TGTGCCACCAGCAGAGATAGGGGTTGGCAGAGCACTGAAGCTTTCTTT.

This chain joins TRBV19 and TRBJ1-1, with 12 bases lining up with TRBD1. The CDR3 extends over 15 amino acids. Looked up from germline, CDR1 is LNHDA and CDR2 is SQIVND (reference sequence). The J segment lost 4 bases and the V segment lost 3 bases, leaving 3 bases of the junction unmatched. For the CDR3, the DNA is TGTGCCAGTAGTATGGGGACAGGGGGCGGCACTGAAGCTTTCTTT. This sequence encodes CASSMGTGGGTEAFF.

The rearrangement joins TRBV27 to TRBJ2-7; D is undetermined. The CDR3 extends over 15 amino acids. Germline CDR1 reads MNHEY; CDR2 reads SMNVEV (reference sequence). V was clipped by 3 bases and J by 2 bases, with 14 bases between them. CDR3 sequence: CASSFSQVRTYEQYF. The CDR3 bases are TGTGCCAGCAGTTTTTCGCAGGTGAGAACCTACGAGCAGTACTTC.

Worth noting for this clone: Compared with germline, one end of the junction differs, possibly owing to a read error. This sequence joins TRBV6-6 and TRBJ2-5; 8 nucleotides agree with TRBD1. The end of the DNA fits TRBJ2-7 better, so the J call may be wrong. Germline-derived CDR1 and CDR2 are MNHNY and SVGAGI (reference sequence). The CDR3 loop spans 14 amino acids. CDR3: CASSDSGTGYEQYF. The CDR3 region has the DNA TGTGCCAGCAGTGACTCCGGGACAGGCTACGAGCAGTACTTC.

The rearrangement uses TRBV9 and TRBJ2-1; 7 nucleotides line up with TRBD1. The germline gives CDR1 SGDLS, CDR2 YYNGEE. V shed 3 bases and J 0 bases; nucleotides not matched to a gene: 3. CDR3 length equals 15 residues. The CDR3 spells CASSGGQNSYNEQFF. Here the CDR3 DNA reads TGTGCCAGCAGCGGGGGACAGAACTCCTACAATGAGCAGTTCTTC.

This clone was picked up one time. J is TRBJ1-2 and V is TRBV5-4; the D is unclear. Germline V gene sequence: CDR1 SGHNT, CDR2 YYREEE (reference sequence). The CDR3 covers 14 residues. Trimming took 0 bases from V and 3 from J, leaving 9 bases between them. The CDR3: CASSLEEGYYGYTF. The CDR3 DNA sequence: TGTGCCAGCAGCTTGGAGGAGGGCTACTATGGCTACACCTTC.

The CDR3 DNA follows: TGTGCCAGCAGTGCGGGGGGTCCAGATACGCAGTATTTT. Its protein is CASSAGGPDTQYF. The chain couples TRBV25-1 to TRBJ2-3; 7 positions agree with TRBD2. This CDR3 spans 13 amino acids. Germline CDR1 and CDR2: MGHDK and SYGVNS. Trimming cost V 4 bases and J 4 bases; bases outside gene matches: 2.

The chain joins TRBV15 to TRBJ1-1; D is unclear. This CDR3 has 12 residues. Trimming took off 0 bases at V and 8 bases at J, with 7 bases between the two ends. Germline V gene sequence: CDR1 LNHNV, CDR2 YYDKDF (reference sequence). This CDR3 is CATSRDSGEAFF. The CDR3 region has the DNA TGTGCCACCAGCAGAGATTCCGGGGAAGCTTTCTTT.